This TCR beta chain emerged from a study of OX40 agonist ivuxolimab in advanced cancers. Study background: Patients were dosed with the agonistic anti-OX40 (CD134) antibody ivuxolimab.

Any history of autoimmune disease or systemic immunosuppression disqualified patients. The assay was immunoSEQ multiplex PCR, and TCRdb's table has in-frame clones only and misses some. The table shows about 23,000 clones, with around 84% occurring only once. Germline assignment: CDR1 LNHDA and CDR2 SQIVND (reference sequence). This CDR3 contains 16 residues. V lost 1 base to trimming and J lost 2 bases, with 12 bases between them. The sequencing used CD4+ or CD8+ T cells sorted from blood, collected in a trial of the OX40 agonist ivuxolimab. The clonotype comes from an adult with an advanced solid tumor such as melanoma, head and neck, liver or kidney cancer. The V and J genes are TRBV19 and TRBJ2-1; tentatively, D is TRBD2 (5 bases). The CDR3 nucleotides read TGTGCCAGTAGTATAGGGACGGACTCAGCCTACAATGAGCAGTTCTTC. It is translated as CASSIGTDSAYNEQFF.